Listed below are T cell receptor beta chains from one sample, sequenced in a study of T cell repertoires in cytomegalovirus infection. Antigens for these TCRs are unknown. A single record per CDR3 protein comes from TCRdb applying MiXCR to the reads. The sample shows 360,000 or so distinct CDR3 sequences, about 35% of them seen only once. This specimen was cultured PBMCs, taken from culture after CMV antigen stimulation. The receptors here all came from a human donor in good health (CMV status not recorded). Some clones in this sample may be carry-over from other donors' samples. The CDR3 runs from the conserved cysteine through the conserved F or W. Each record gives: clone size, D gene, J gene, V gene, CDR3 DNA, CDR3 protein. A D gene is named only where the DNA matches it firmly. Not all rows give a size; the values are once, few, many and, for expanded clones, a class.

few	NA	TRBJ2-3	TRBV6-2/TRBV6-3	TGTGCCAGCAGAAGGGATGGTGGTAGCACAGATACGCAGTATTTT	CASRRDGGSTDTQYF
NA	NA	TRBJ2-2	TRBV10-3	TGTGCCATCAGTTCCCCCGCGGGGAGCACCGGGGAGCTGTTTTTT	CAISSPAGSTGELFF
NA	NA	TRBJ1-1	TRBV6-5	TGTGCCAGCTTTTGGGGGAACACTGAAGCTTTCTTT	CASFWGNTEAFF
NA	NA	TRBJ1-2	TRBV7-8	TGTGCCAGCAGCGCCACAACGTTGGATGGCTACACCTTC	CASSATTLDGYTF
NA	NA	TRBJ2-6	TRBV2	TGTGCCAGCAGTGATACCAGCTCTGGGGCCAACGTCCTGACTTTC	CASSDTSSGANVLTF
NA	TRBD2	TRBJ2-1	TRBV12-5	TGTGCTAGTGGCCGAAGACTAGCGGTTTCCTACAATGAGCAGTTCTTC	CASGRRLAVSYNEQFF
many	TRBD2	TRBJ2-3	TRBV7-2	TGTGCCAGCAGCTTAGCTTCCCCTCTAGCGGGAGGGGGAGGAGATACGCAGTATTTT	CASSLASPLAGGGGDTQYF
few	NA	TRBJ1-2	TRBV12-3/TRBV12-4	TGTGCCAGCAGTTTAGAAAGTTTAGGGGGAACTAACTATGGCTACACCTTC	CASSLESLGGTNYGYTF
once	NA	TRBJ1-3	TRBV5-6	TGTGCCAGCAGCTTGGGGACGAACACCATATATTTT	CASSLGTNTIYF
few	NA	TRBJ2-1	TRBV7-2	TGTGCCAGCAGCTTATCACGGGATACCTACAATGAGCAGTTCTTC	CASSLSRDTYNEQFF
few	TRBD2	TRBJ2-1	TRBV20-1	TGCAGTGCTAGGGGAGGGGTAGCGGGACTTGGCTACAATGAGCAGTTCTTC	CSARGGVAGLGYNEQFF
few	TRBD1	TRBJ1-2	TRBV7-8	TGTGCCAGCAGCCAACGGACAGGGGGGGGGGGAGGCTACACCTTC	CASSQRTGGGGGYTF
NA	NA	TRBJ1-2	TRBV7-2	TGTGCCAGCAGCTTTATGACCGGAATGGGCTACACCTTC	CASSFMTGMGYTF
NA	TRBD2	TRBJ2-5	TRBV18	TGTGCCAGCTCACCAACGGGAGGGGAGACCCAGTACTTC	CASSPTGGETQYF
NA	TRBD1	TRBJ2-3	TRBV10-3	TGTGCCATCAGGGGCGGACAGGGTGGCACAGATACGCAGTATTTT	CAIRGGQGGTDTQYF
NA	TRBD1	TRBJ1-3	TRBV6-1	TGTGCCAGCACCCCAGGGGGAGTTTCTGGAAACACCATATATTTT	CASTPGGVSGNTIYF
NA	NA	TRBJ2-7	TRBV7-2	TGTGCCAGCAGCTTAGAGGGGTTGAGCTCCTACGAGCAGTACTTC	CASSLEGLSSYEQYF
many	TRBD2	TRBJ2-7	TRBV7-2	TGTGCCAGCAGCTTAGACCTGGCTAGCGGGAGGTCCTACGAGCAGTACTTC	CASSLDLASGRSYEQYF
few	NA	TRBJ2-1	TRBV6-1	TGTGCCAGCACCGGACGCCCCTACTCCTACAATGAGCAGTTCTTC	CASTGRPYSYNEQFF
NA	NA	TRBJ1-1	TRBV5-1	TGCGCCAGCAGCTTGGCCCTCGGAAGGGATAGAAGTGAAGCTTTCTTT	CASSLALGRDRSEAFF
NA	NA	TRBJ2-6	TRBV15	TGTGCCACCAGCAGTCTATTAAGCTCTGGGGCCAACGTCCTGACTTTC	CATSSLLSSGANVLTF
NA	NA	TRBJ1-1	TRBV7-9	TGTGCCAGCAGCCTATTAGAGGGGACTGATGAAGCTTTCTTT	CASSLLEGTDEAFF
NA	NA	TRBJ1-6	TRBV12-3/TRBV12-4	TGTGCCAGCAGACAACCCCCTCAACCCCTCCACTTT	CASRQPPQPLHF
few	TRBD1	TRBJ1-1	TRBV7-9	TGTGCCAGCAGCTTTCGGGACAGGGGACCTGAAGCTTTCTTT	CASSFRDRGPEAFF
many	TRBD1	TRBJ2-5	TRBV6-1	TGTGCCAGCAGGACCGGACAGGCAAAAGAGACCCAGTACTTC	CASRTGQAKETQYF
NA	NA	TRBJ1-1	TRBV12-5	TGTGCTAGTGGGAGATTCGTGGGGCCTAGTGCGGAAGCTTTCTTT	CASGRFVGPSAEAFF